The 22 T cell receptor beta chains below were found in one sample sequenced in a study of yellow fever vaccine responses in identical twins listed by TCRdb under 2018. To prepare the library, RT-PCR was applied. Instrument on record: Illumina HiSeq 2500. TCRdb trimmed the raw reads at Q25, called clones with MiXCR and kept productive beta chains. Rows merge per CDR3 protein into single entries with the most common DNA and genes. This sample lists fewer than 9,500 distinct CDR3 sequences; 75% to 90% were detected once. The top ten clones comprise under 2.5% of the sample. The sample was T cells from blood (PBMCs), unsorted or a sorted subset (not recorded which), taken before or after yellow fever vaccination (not recorded which). These receptor sequences come from a woman under 30 who received the yellow fever vaccine. Donor details come from another sample of the same person, matched by shared clones.

The count of this clonotype is one. The chain uses TRBV5-1 and TRBJ1-1; the D is unclear. CDR3 length: 14 amino acids. V dropped 2 bases and J dropped 3 bases, with 11 bases sitting between them. Germline values: CDR1 SGHRS, CDR2 YFSETQ. CDR3 amino acids: CASSFGGEYTEAFF. The CDR3 bases are TGCGCCAGCAGCTTTGGTGGGGAGTACACTGAAGCTTTCTTT.

This chain joins TRBV11-1 and TRBJ2-7; 8 bases match TRBD2. Germline CDR1 SGHAT, CDR2 FQDESV (reference sequence). The V gene end was trimmed by 2 bases and the J gene end by 2 bases; junction bases not matched to a gene: 8. The CDR3 extends over 16 amino acids. The CDR3 sequence: CASSLNPAGETYEQYF. Here the CDR3 DNA reads TGTGCCAGCAGCTTAAACCCAGCGGGAGAGACCTACGAGCAGTACTTC.

This clonotype has only one observation. The chain combines TRBV7-2 with TRBJ2-3; D ambiguous. There are 13 residues in the CDR3. The V gene lost 0 bases and the J gene lost 6 bases, with 7 bases spanning the gap. Germline assignment: CDR1 SGHTA and CDR2 FQGNSA. This CDR3 is CASSLAARDTQYF. The CDR3 nucleotides read TGTGCCAGCAGCTTAGCGGCTAGGGATACGCAGTATTTT.

This clonotype was found once. The chain recombines TRBV25-1 with TRBJ1-6; TRBD1 agrees at 9 bases. Germline CDR1 MGHDK, CDR2 SYGVNS. V shed 6 bases and J 7 bases; nucleotides not matched to a gene: 4. CDR3 length: 14 residues. The CDR3 loop reads CASSRGQGNSPLHF. DNA of the CDR3: TGTGCCAGCAGCAGAGGACAGGGGAATTCACCCCTCCACTTT.

This rearrangement joins TRBV9 to TRBJ2-2, with 10 bases aligning to TRBD2. This CDR3 comprises 15 residues. Germline V CDR1 and CDR2: SGDLS, YYNGEE. The V segment lost 3 bases and the J segment 3 bases; nucleotides outside the gene matches: 2. The CDR3 coding sequence is TGTGCCAGCAGCGGAACTAGCGGGGACACCGGGGAGCTGTTTTTT. Amino acids: CASSGTSGDTGELFF.

The CDR3 nucleotides are TGTGCCACCAGTCCGGCGTCATTGGGAGGCTACACCTTC. Translating gives CATSPASLGGYTF. J is TRBJ1-2 and V is TRBV24-1, with D unclear. Germline V gene sequence: CDR1 KGHDR, CDR2 SFDVKD. V dropped 6 bases and J dropped 8 bases, with 15 bases sitting between them. The CDR3 has 13 amino acids.

This clonotype showed up just a few times. The chain has TRBV7-9 and TRBJ2-2; D gene uncertain. Trimming left V 1 base short and J 4 bases short, with 4 bases between. Germline V gene sequence: CDR1 SEHNR, CDR2 FQNEAQ (reference sequence). The CDR3 sequence is 13 residues long. The CDR3 nucleotides are TGTGCCAGCAGCTTAGGCGGCACCGGGGAGCTGTTTTTT. Translated, it gives CASSLGGTGELFF.

The chain employs TRBV28 and TRBJ2-5; either TRBD1 or TRBD2 may supply D (5 bases each). The CDR3 sequence is 14 residues long. Germline V lookup: CDR1 MDHEN, CDR2 SYDVKM. Trimming removed 2 bases from V and 4 bases from J, with 11 bases in between. CDR3 in DNA: TGTGCCAGCAGTTTAAGGGCAGGGAGAGAGACCCAGTACTTC. Its protein is CASSLRAGRETQYF.

The genes are TRBV24-1 and TRBJ2-2; TRBD1 agrees at 7 bases. The CDR3 loop spans 13 amino acids. The V gene's germline CDR1 is KGHDR and CDR2 SFDVKD. Trimming at V came to 11 bases and at J to 4 bases, leaving 6 bases not matched to a gene. DNA of the CDR3: TGTGCCAGCCGGGACAGAGCCACCGGGGAGCTGTTTTTT. Amino acids: CASRDRATGELFF.

V is TRBV7-1 and J is TRBJ2-1; 9 nucleotides agree with TRBD1. TRBV7-1 is an ORF; its function is uncertain. This CDR3 spans 16 amino acids. Trimming took 3 bases from V and 9 from J; bases not matched to a gene: 12. For the CDR3, the DNA is TGTGCCAGCAGCTCTATACAGGGGGCGAAGAAAGGTGAGCAGTTCTTC. This encodes CASSSIQGAKKGEQFF.

V usage is TRBV18 and J usage is TRBJ1-1; perhaps TRBD1 as D (6 bases). The CDR3 has 15 residues. The germline V gene encodes CDR1 KGHSH and CDR2 LQKENI. Trimming took 0 bases from V and 4 from J, leaving 12 bases between them. The CDR3 region has the DNA TGTGCCAGCTCACCACCGAGAACAGGGCTCACTGAAGCTTTCTTT. This codes for CASSPPRTGLTEAFF.

In regard to this clonotype: Sequence at one end of the junction differs from germline and may be a read error. CDR3 residues: CASSEFDKGSSRHF. CDR3 coding DNA: TGTGCCAGCAGTGAATTTGACAAGGGGTCCTCCCGGCACTTC. V is TRBV25-1 and J is TRBJ2-5, with D possibly matching TRBD1 (5 bases). The CDR3 runs to 14 residues. Looked up from germline, CDR1 is MGHDK and CDR2 is SYGVNS.

The chain links TRBV15 to TRBJ1-5, with a possible D match to TRBD1 (5 bases). CDR1 is LNHNV, CDR2 YYDKDF, per germline (reference sequence). V lost 4 bases and J lost 4, with 11 bases in between. The CDR3 contains 14 residues. The CDR3 coding sequence is TGTGCCACCAGCATCGGGACCGAAAATCAGCCCCAGCATTTT. This translates into CATSIGTENQPQHF.

This chain joins TRBV2 and TRBJ2-1, with D perhaps TRBD2 (5 bases). Trimming shortened V by 3 bases and J by 4 bases, and 10 bases separated the two germline ends. The CDR3 has 14 amino acids. Germline CDR1 SNHLY, CDR2 FYNNEI. Here the CDR3 reads CASSETNVYNEQFF. CDR3 nucleotide sequence: TGTGCCAGCAGTGAGACTAACGTTTACAATGAGCAGTTCTTC.

The rearrangement uses TRBV20-1 and TRBJ2-5; D gene unclear. The germline V gene encodes CDR1 DFQATT and CDR2 SNEGSKA (reference sequence). Trimming left V 0 bases short and J 7 bases short, with 15 bases between. There are 14 residues in the CDR3. In nucleotides, the CDR3 is TGCAGTGCTAGAGAGGTCGTTTTGTGGGGGACCCAGTACTTC. Translated, it gives CSAREVVLWGTQYF.

This chain uses TRBV7-9 with TRBJ1-2, with D maybe TRBD1 (5 bases). The ends were cut back, 5 bases at V and 3 bases at J, with 10 bases in the middle. The CDR3 has 13 amino acids. Germline CDR1 reads SEHNR; CDR2 reads FQNEAQ (reference sequence). The CDR3 DNA reads as TGTGCCAGCAGCCAGGGCGGATACTATGGCTACACCTTC. Translated, it gives CASSQGGYYGYTF.

This chain links TRBV14 with TRBJ2-1, with D perhaps TRBD1 (5 bases). Per germline, CDR1 SGHDN and CDR2 FVKESK. This CDR3 spans 18 amino acids. V shed 0 bases and J shed 7 bases, with 22 bases lying between them. The CDR3 loop reads CASSQDPFPTVSKNEQFF. The CDR3 DNA sequence: TGTGCCAGCAGCCAAGACCCCTTCCCGACAGTATCGAAAAATGAGCAGTTCTTC.

The chain links TRBV11-1 to TRBJ2-2; D call uncertain. The ends were cut back, 2 bases at V and 0 bases at J, with 4 bases in the middle. There are 14 residues in the CDR3. Germline loops: CDR1 SGHAT, CDR2 FQDESV (reference sequence). The DNA for the CDR3 is TGTGCCAGCAGCTTATCAGCGAACACCGGGGAGCTGTTTTTT. This codes for CASSLSANTGELFF.

This chain connects TRBV11-2 to TRBJ2-7; TRBD2 is a possible D gene (5 bases). Germline-derived CDR1 and CDR2 are SGHAT and FQNNGV. The CDR3 spans 14 residues. Trimming took off 5 bases at V and 3 bases at J, with 14 bases between the two ends. The CDR3 region is CASSPNWAGYEQYF. CDR3 sequence (DNA): TGTGCCAGCAGCCCAAATTGGGCGGGCTACGAGCAGTACTTC.

The V and J genes are TRBV20-1 and TRBJ1-5; unclear D gene. CDR1 is DFQATT and CDR2 is SNEGSKA in the germline V gene (reference sequence). The V gene lost 3 bases and the J gene lost 2 bases, with 11 bases spanning the gap. This CDR3 contains 14 residues. The CDR3 DNA follows: TGCAGTGCTAGCCCCGGGGAGGGCAATCAGCCCCAGCATTTT. As protein: CSASPGEGNQPQHF.

The rearrangement joins TRBV5-1 to TRBJ1-2, with a tentative D call TRBD1 (5 bases). CDR3 length equals 13 residues. Germline-derived CDR1 and CDR2 are SGHRS and YFSETQ. V gave up 3 bases and J gave up 7 bases, with 13 bases separating them. The CDR3 DNA reads as TGCGCCAGCAGCTCCAGGGAAGGAGGTGGCTACACCTTC. Residues: CASSSREGGGYTF.

The genes are TRBV29-1 and TRBJ2-1; D is uncertain. The CDR3 loop spans 12 amino acids. V lost 2 bases and J lost 8, with 10 bases in between. Germline V lookup: CDR1 SQVTM, CDR2 ANQGSEA. The CDR3 reads CSVERPEDEQFF. The CDR3 nucleotides are TGCAGCGTTGAACGTCCCGAGGATGAGCAGTTCTTC.